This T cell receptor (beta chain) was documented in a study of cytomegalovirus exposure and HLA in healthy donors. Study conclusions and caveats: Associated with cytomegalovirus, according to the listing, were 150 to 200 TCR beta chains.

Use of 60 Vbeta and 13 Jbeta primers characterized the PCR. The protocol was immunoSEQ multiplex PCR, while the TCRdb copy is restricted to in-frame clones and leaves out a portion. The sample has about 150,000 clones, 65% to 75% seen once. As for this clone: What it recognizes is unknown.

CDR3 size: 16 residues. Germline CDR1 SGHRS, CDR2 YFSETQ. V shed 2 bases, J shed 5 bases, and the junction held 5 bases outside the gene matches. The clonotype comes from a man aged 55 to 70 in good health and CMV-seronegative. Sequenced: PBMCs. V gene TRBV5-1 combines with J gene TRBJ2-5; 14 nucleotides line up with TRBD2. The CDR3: CASSFGLAGGGETQYF. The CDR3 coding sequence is TGCGCCAGCAGCTTCGGACTAGCGGGAGGAGGGGAGACCCAGTACTTC.